The T cell receptor (beta chain) under discussion was sequenced for a study of T cells after yellow fever vaccination. MiXCR was run by TCRdb on the 5' RACE reads, yielding one entry per CDR3 protein. The table lists about 360,000 distinct CDR3 sequences, about 6% of them singletons. Trimming shortened V by 5 bases and J by 4 bases, and 15 bases separated the two germline ends. This CDR3 spans 14 amino acids. CDR1 SGHTA and CDR2 FQGNSA come from the germline V gene. Ten or more counts support this clonotype. The specimen was PBMCs, collected 5 days after the yellow fever booster vaccination. The chain is built from TRBV7-2 and TRBJ2-7, with a possible D match to TRBD1 (6 bases). This sequence originates from a man younger than 40 who received the YFV17D yellow fever vaccine. CDR3 nucleotides: TGTGCCAGCAGCAAAGACAGGTCGGGTTACGAGCAGTACTTC. Translating gives CASSKDRSGYEQYF.